The rows below give T cell receptor beta chains drawn from one sample of a study of cytomegalovirus exposure and HLA in healthy donors. TCRdb's table, derived via immunoSEQ multiplex PCR, lists solely in-frame clones and lacks some. Its listing shows about 140,000 clones. The sequenced sample was PBMCs. These receptors came from a woman between 18 and 30 years old in good health and CMV-seronegative. Both conserved end residues are part of each CDR3. D genes are given only for firm matches.

>TRBJ2-5|TRBV5-4|-
CASSLANKETQYF
TGTGCCAGCAGCTTGGCGAACAAAGAGACCCAGTACTTC
>TRBJ2-5|TRBV10-2|-
CASSESTGQETQYF
TGCGCCAGCAGTGAGTCGACGGGGCAAGAGACCCAGTACTTC
>TRBJ2-2|TRBV7-3|-
CASSLFGGDTGELFF
TGTGCCAGCAGCCTTTTCGGCGGGGACACCGGGGAGCTGTTTTTT
>TRBJ1-5|TRBV5-5|TRBD1
CASSEGQGRGQPQHF
TGTGCCAGCAGCGAAGGACAGGGACGGGGGCAGCCCCAGCATTTT
>TRBJ1-2|TRBV30|-
CAWSVQRGGGYTF
TGTGCCTGGAGTGTACAAAGGGGAGGTGGCTACACCTTC
>TRBJ2-1|TRBV4-1|TRBD2
CASSQSLTSSPWGQFF
TGCGCCAGCAGCCAATCCTTGACTAGCAGCCCTTGGGGGCAGTTCTTC
>TRBJ1-2|TRBV6-1|-
CASSSSGDSGGYTF
TGTGCCAGCAGCTCAAGCGGGGATTCGGGTGGCTACACCTTC
>TRBJ2-1|TRBV28|-
CASSLSAQGSYNEQFF
TGTGCCAGCAGTTTAAGTGCACAGGGATCCTACAATGAGCAGTTCTTC
>TRBJ2-3|TRBV1|-
CTSSQDLGREDTDTQYF
TGCACCAGCAGCCAAGATCTTGGGCGGGAGGACACAGATACGCAGTATTTT
>TRBJ2-1|TRBV18|TRBD2
CASSLTSGKGNEQFF
TGTGCCAGCTCATTGACGAGCGGGAAAGGCAATGAGCAGTTCTTC
>TRBJ2-7|TRBV4-1|TRBD2
CASSSGTSPYEQYF
TGCGCCAGCAGTTCCGGGACTAGCCCCTACGAGCAGTACTTC
>TRBJ1-1|TRBV20-1|-
CSAQGAMEAFF
TGCAGTGCTCAAGGGGCTATGGAAGCTTTCTTT
>TRBJ2-1|TRBV4-3|TRBD1
CASSQDDGTGGNEQFF
TGCGCCAGCAGCCAAGATGACGGGACAGGGGGCAATGAGCAGTTCTTC
>TRBJ2-7|TRBV5-4|TRBD1
CASTGDSSYEQYF
TGTGCCAGCACCGGGGACAGCTCCTACGAGCAGTACTTC
>TRBJ2-7|TRBV11-2|-
CASSLTVMDEQYF
TGTGCCAGCAGCTTAACGGTAATGGACGAGCAGTACTTC
>TRBJ1-4|TRBV25-1|TRBD1
CASSDGQGYSEKLFF
TGTGCCAGCAGTGACGGACAGGGTTATTCAGAAAAACTGTTTTTT
>TRBJ2-5|TRBV2|-
CASSEARAGLETQYF
TGTGCCAGCAGTGAAGCGCGGGCGGGTCTGGAGACCCAGTACTTC
>TRBJ2-1|TRBV7-9|-
CASSRGGAENEQFF
TGTGCCAGCAGTAGAGGGGGGGCAGAGAATGAGCAGTTCTTC
>TRBJ2-3|TRBV4-2|TRBD2
CASSQEVAGTADTQYF
TGTGCCAGCAGCCAAGAGGTAGCGGGAACGGCAGATACGCAGTATTTT
>TRBJ2-7|TRBV30|-
CASHSPGNEQYF
TGTGCCTCTCATTCCCCAGGAAACGAGCAGTACTTC
>TRBJ1-1|TRBV7-9|TRBD1
CASRRTGGTEAFF
TGTGCCAGCAGGCGTACAGGGGGCACTGAAGCTTTCTTT
>TRBJ2-5|TRBV10-2|TRBD2
CASRLAGQETQYF
TGCGCCAGCAGACTAGCGGGACAAGAGACCCAGTACTTC